This T cell receptor (beta chain) came from a study of T cells after yellow fever vaccination. Looking at the study overall: Fractions with few cells were prepared using SMART-Seq v4 Ultra Low Input. General study findings and limits: Weaker overall was a secondary response that nonetheless peaked faster, on day 5 versus 15. Repertoires obtained by FACS sorting could include abundant clonotypes that entered as contaminants from the bulk population.

The germline CDR1 and CDR2 sequences are SEHNR and FQNEAQ (reference sequence). The CDR3 length is 12 residues. V dropped 1 base and J dropped 15 bases, with 12 bases sitting between them. About this clonotype itself: Its antigen remains unknown.

TCRdb re-derived calls from the 5' RACE reads in MiXCR, one entry per CDR3 protein. The sample lists some 340,000 distinct CDR3 sequences; approximately 4% were seen once. Sequenced material: PBMCs, taken 5 days after the yellow fever booster vaccination. The chain is built from TRBV7-9 and TRBJ1-4; D ambiguous. This TCR came from a man between 18 and 35 years old who received the YFV17D yellow fever vaccine. The chain's CDR3 is CASSLGKGSVFF. The DNA of the CDR3 is TGTGCCAGCAGCTTAGGAAAAGGATCGGTGTTTTTT. The complete variable domain, with remaining parts taken from reference TRBV7-9 and TRBJ1-4, reads DTGVSQNPRHKITKRGQNVTFRCDPISEHNRLYWYRQTLGQGPEFLTYFQNEAQLEKSRLLSDRFSAERPKGSFSTLEIQRTEQGDSAMYLCASSLGKGSVFFGSGTQLSVL.